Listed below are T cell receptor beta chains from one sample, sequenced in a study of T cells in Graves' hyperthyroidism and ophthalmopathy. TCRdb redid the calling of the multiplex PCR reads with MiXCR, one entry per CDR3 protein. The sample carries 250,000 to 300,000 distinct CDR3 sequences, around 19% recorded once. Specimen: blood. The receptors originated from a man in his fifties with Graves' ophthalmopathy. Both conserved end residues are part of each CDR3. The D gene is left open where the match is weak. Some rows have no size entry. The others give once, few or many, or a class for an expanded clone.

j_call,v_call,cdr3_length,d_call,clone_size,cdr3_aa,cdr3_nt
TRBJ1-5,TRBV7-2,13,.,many,CASSRGSNQPQHF,TGTGCCAGCAGCCGCGGGTCCAATCAGCCCCAGCATTTT
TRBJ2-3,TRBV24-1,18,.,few,CATSDFGLRGSSTDTQYF,TGTGCCACCAGTGATTTTGGGCTTCGCGGGTCTAGCACAGATACGCAGTATTTT
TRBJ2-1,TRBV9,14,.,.,CASSVGEGYNEQFF,TGTGCCAGCAGCGTAGGTGAGGGGTACAATGAGCAGTTCTTC
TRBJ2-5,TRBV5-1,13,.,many,CASSSAGGETQYF,TGCGCCAGCAGCTCTGCGGGCGGGGAGACCCAGTACTTC
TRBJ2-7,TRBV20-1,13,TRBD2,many,CSAPGLAANEQYF,TGCAGTGCTCCCGGACTAGCGGCGAACGAGCAGTACTTC
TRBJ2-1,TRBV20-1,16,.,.,CSAIPQGRRLVSEQFF,TGCAGTGCTATACCCCAGGGACGGCGATTGGTGAGTGAGCAGTTCTTC
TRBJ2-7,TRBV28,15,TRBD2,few,CASSRLLAGGNEQYF,TGTGCCAGCAGCCGACTCCTAGCGGGAGGGAACGAGCAGTACTTC
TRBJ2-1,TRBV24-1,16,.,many,CATSDLRQGNDNEQFF,TGTGCCACCAGTGATTTACGGCAGGGGAATGACAATGAGCAGTTCTTC
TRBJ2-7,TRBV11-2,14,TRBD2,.,CASNLLAGVHEQYF,TGTGCCAGCAACCTCCTAGCGGGTGTCCACGAGCAGTACTTC
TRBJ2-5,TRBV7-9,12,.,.,CASAEGPETQYF,TGTGCCAGCGCGGAGGGTCCGGAGACCCAGTACTTC
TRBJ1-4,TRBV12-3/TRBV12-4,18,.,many,CASSFWVWRQGTGEKLFF,TGTGCCAGCAGTTTTTGGGTATGGAGGCAGGGTACTGGTGAAAAACTGTTTTTT
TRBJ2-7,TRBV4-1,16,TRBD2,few,CASSHNSGRATYEQYF,TGCGCCAGCAGCCATAATAGCGGGAGGGCCACCTACGAGCAGTACTTC
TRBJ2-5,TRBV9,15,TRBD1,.,CASSPTDRASETQYF,TGTGCCAGCAGCCCCACCGACAGGGCGTCAGAGACCCAGTACTTC
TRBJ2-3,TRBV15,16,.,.,CATTQGISGSTDTQYF,TGTGCCACCACCCAAGGGATTAGCGGAAGCACAGATACGCAGTATTTT
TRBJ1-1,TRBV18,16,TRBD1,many,CASRLRQGAEDTEAFF,TGTGCCAGCCGGCTACGACAGGGGGCGGAGGACACTGAAGCTTTCTTT
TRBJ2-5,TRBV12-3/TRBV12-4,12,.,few,CASSVAGETQYF,TGTGCCAGCAGTGTTGCGGGGGAGACCCAGTACTTC
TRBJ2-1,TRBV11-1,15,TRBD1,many,CASSVLGTGYNEQFF,TGTGCCAGCAGCGTCCTCGGGACAGGGTACAATGAGCAGTTCTTC
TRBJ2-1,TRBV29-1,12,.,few,CSVEDEIGEQFF,TGCAGCGTTGAAGACGAGATCGGTGAGCAGTTCTTC
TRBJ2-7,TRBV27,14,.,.,CASSLLGGFYEQYF,TGTGCCAGCAGTTTATTAGGGGGATTCTACGAGCAGTACTTC
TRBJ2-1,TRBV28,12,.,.,CASSLLEGTTVF,TGTGCCAGCAGTTTATTAGAGGGCACCACCGTCTTC
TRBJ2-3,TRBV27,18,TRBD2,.,CASSFIPGLAGAPDTQYF,TGTGCCAGCAGTTTTATACCGGGACTAGCGGGAGCCCCAGATACGCAGTATTTT
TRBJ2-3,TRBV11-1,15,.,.,CASSLFDWNTDTQYF,TGTGCCAGCAGCTTATTTGATTGGAACACAGATACGCAGTATTTT
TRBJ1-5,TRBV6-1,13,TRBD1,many,CASSPTGDQPQHF,TGTGCCAGCAGTCCAACAGGGGATCAGCCCCAGCATTTT
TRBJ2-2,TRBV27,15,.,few,CASKFTTLNTGELFF,TGTGCCAGCAAGTTTACTACCCTGAACACCGGGGAGCTGTTTTTT
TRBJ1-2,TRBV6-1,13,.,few,CASSPQGSFDYTF,TGTGCCAGCAGTCCCCAGGGCTCGTTCGACTACACCTTC
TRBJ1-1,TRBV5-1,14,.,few,CASSLEADGTEAFF,TGCGCCAGCAGCTTGGAGGCAGATGGGACTGAAGCTTTCTTT
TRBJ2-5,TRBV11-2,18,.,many,CASSLVLGGLGGQETQYF,TGTGCCAGCAGCTTAGTATTGGGGGGCCTTGGGGGCCAAGAGACCCAGTACTTC
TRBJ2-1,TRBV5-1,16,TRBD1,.,CASSLGTGGPYNEQFF,TGCGCCAGCAGCTTGGGGACAGGGGGTCCCTATAATGAGCAGTTCTTC
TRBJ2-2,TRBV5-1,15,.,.,CASSLIDRNTGELFF,TGCGCCAGCAGCTTAATTGACAGGAACACCGGGGAGCTGTTTTTT
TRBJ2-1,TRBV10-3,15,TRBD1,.,CAISEGTGNYNEQFF,TGTGCCATCAGTGAAGGGACAGGGAATTACAATGAGCAGTTCTTC
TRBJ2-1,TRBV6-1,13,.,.,CASGVGAYNEQFF,TGTGCCAGCGGTGTGGGTGCCTACAATGAGCAGTTCTTC
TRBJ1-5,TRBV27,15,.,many,CASSHHSGGNQPQHF,TGTGCCAGCAGCCACCATTCCGGGGGGAATCAGCCCCAGCATTTT
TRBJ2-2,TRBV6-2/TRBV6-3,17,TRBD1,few,CASSKQTGGLSTGELFF,TGTGCCAGCAGTAAACAGACAGGGGGCCTTTCCACCGGGGAGCTGTTTTTT
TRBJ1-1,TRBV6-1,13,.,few,CASSRILNTEAFF,TGTGCCAGCAGCCGTATCTTGAACACTGAAGCTTTCTTT
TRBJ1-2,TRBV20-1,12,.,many,CSARRGDYGYTF,TGCAGTGCTAGACGAGGGGACTATGGCTACACCTTC